This T cell receptor beta chain was obtained from a study of blood T cell repertoires in COVID-19 (TCRdb year 2020). As for the study more broadly: The collaborator samples originated in the United States, Italy and Spain and spanned the acute and convalescent phases of COVID-19. The material from the prospective study consisted of cDNA or gDNA derived from T cells, B-cell-depleted T cells, or PBMCs. Subjects who had been exposed to COVID-19, were actively infected with it, or had recovered from it provided the deeply sampled blood TCRbeta repertoires that made up the dataset. A freely available public database, intended as a resource for researchers studying the immune response to SARS-CoV-2, is where the repertoires were released. The samples were drawn from the first 160 participants of the ongoing ImmuneRACE study and from 950 to 1,500 subjects provided by 6 global collaborators. Nearly every sample came with metadata listing a de-identified subject ID, COVID-19 status, age in years and sex. HLA class I and class II types, where available, came from metadata supplied by the sample provider rather than from assay-based typing. Here is what the overall study found, with its caveats: How much clinical and demographic metadata was included differed by source and by participant, and the metadata was provided uncurated.

From the cysteine up to the phenylalanine, the CDR3 has a length of 15 residues. Here the CDR3 DNA is all that survives: 45 bases in frame from base 1. For this chain, trimming is 5 bases at the V end and 9 bases at the J end, and the number of junction bases without a gene match is 9. The germline V gene sets CDR1 to SGHVS and CDR2 to FNYEAQ. Notes on this clone: Its recognized antigen is unknown. Base qualities are not at hand, and no much larger clone is one base apart.

Participants in the prospective study were enrolled through a virtual design, were aged roughly 18 to 100 years, and lived in under 25 United States geographic areas. Cohort assignment in the prospective study relied on participant-reported clinical history from a screening survey and a study questionnaire. Each participant in the prospective study had whole blood, serum and a nasopharyngeal or oropharyngeal swab collected by mobile phlebotomists. Participants in the prospective study had the option to provide additional blood draws and questionnaires over a roughly two-month period. Prospective study blood samples were shipped either frozen or at room temperature before DNA extraction. TCRbeta CDR3 regions were amplified from genomic DNA by means of the immunoSEQ Assay, a bias-controlled multiplex PCR. As for how the authors treated the data: Nucleated cell counts per sample were estimated from amplification of reference gene primers within the assay. To quantify the absolute abundance of each unique TCRbeta CDR3 rearrangement, sequence reads were collapsed and filtered. For each sample, productive Simpson clonality was calculated by taking the square root of Simpson's diversity index across productive rearrangements. Held by TCRdb, this immuneACCESS table contains in-frame sequences only and omits some clones. Under half of the omission traces to an unresolved V gene where checked; the cause of the rest is unknown. That table supplies the V and J calls and clone size; D and trimming were determined from the DNA. For this sample the table gives roughly 250,000 clones, of which more than 75% were detected only once. The top ten constitute 2% to 2.5% of the sample.

The specimen was PBMCs or T cells enriched from blood (not recorded which). This TCR derives from a woman in her forties with acute COVID-19. The chain is assembled from TRBV7-6 and TRBJ2-2; 10 junctional bases match TRBD2. The CDR3: CASSGLAGAARELFF. At the DNA level, the sequence is TGTGCCAGCAGCGGTCTAGCGGGAGCTGCCAGGGAGCTGTTTTTT.